The rows below give T cell receptor beta chains drawn from one sample of a study of T cell changes during pregnancy in multiple sclerosis. The protocol was immunoSEQ multiplex PCR, while the TCRdb copy is restricted to in-frame clones and leaves out a portion. The data show about 79,000 clones, 80% to 95% seen once. Specimen: peripheral blood, collected in the second trimester of pregnancy. All receptors come from a female donor in good health, enrolled as a control in a pregnancy study. CDR3s include the opening cysteine and the closing phenylalanine or tryptophan. The order of the fields is J gene, clone size, D gene, V gene, CDR3 DNA, CDR3 protein. The D gene is left open where the match is weak. Size values are once, few and many counts, or a class for expanded clones, and some rows have none.

TRBJ1-3 | . | TRBD1 | TRBV6-1 | TGTGCCAGCAGTGGTGACAGGGGGGTTTTTTCTGGAAACACCATATATTTT | CASSGDRGVFSGNTIYF
TRBJ1-2 | . | TRBD1 | TRBV29-1 | TGCAGCGTTGAAGGTCCAGGGGGCAATGGCTACACCTTC | CSVEGPGGNGYTF
TRBJ2-5 | . | . | TRBV5-6 | TGTGCCAGCAGCTTGGTAGGGGAAGGGGAATTGGGGACCCAGTACTTC | CASSLVGEGELGTQYF
TRBJ1-1 | . | . | TRBV19 | TGTGCCGCAAAGCGGGGAGAGAGCACTGAAGCTTTCTTT | CAAKRGESTEAFF
TRBJ2-7 | few | . | TRBV7-2 | TGTGCCAGCAGCTTAGCGAGAGCTTACGAGCAGTACTTC | CASSLARAYEQYF
TRBJ1-3 | . | TRBD1 | TRBV4-1 | TGCGCCAGCAGCCAAGGGCAGGGGGTATATTTT | CASSQGQGVYF
TRBJ2-5 | . | . | TRBV29-1 | TGCAGCGTTGAAGACCCCTGGGGACTCACCCAGGAGACCCAGTACTTC | CSVEDPWGLTQETQYF
TRBJ2-6 | . | . | TRBV19 | TGTGCCAGTAGTATAAATCCTTCTGGGGCCAACGTCCTGACTTTC | CASSINPSGANVLTF
TRBJ2-7 | . | . | TRBV29-1 | TGCAGCACCGCGGGGGCAGGGTCAGGTTTTGGCGAGCAGTACTTC | CSTAGAGSGFGEQYF
TRBJ2-3 | few | TRBD2 | TRBV10-3 | TGTGCCATCAGTGACCGGACTAGCGGAGGTTACACAGATACGCAGTATTTT | CAISDRTSGGYTDTQYF
TRBJ2-7 | . | . | TRBV7-2 | TGTGCCAGCAGCTTGCAGGGTTACGAGCAGTACTTC | CASSLQGYEQYF
TRBJ2-3 | . | TRBD2 | TRBV9 | TGTGCCAGCAGCATAACTAGCGGGGACGTTTCTAGCACAGATACGCAGTATTTT | CASSITSGDVSSTDTQYF
TRBJ1-1 | . | . | TRBV7-3 | TGTGCCAGCAGCTTAACGGCAGGACTGGGGTATGAAGCTTTCTTT | CASSLTAGLGYEAFF
TRBJ2-7 | . | . | TRBV4-1 | TGCGCCAGCAGCCTAGGACGGGGGGCCGGCTACGAGCAGTACTTC | CASSLGRGAGYEQYF
TRBJ2-2 | . | . | TRBV4-3 | TGCGCCAGCAGCCAAGATGCCCTTGTGAGGGCCGCCGGGGAGCTGTTTTTT | CASSQDALVRAAGELFF
TRBJ2-7 | . | . | TRBV5-4 | TGTGCCAGCAGCTTCACAGGGTGGAACGAGCAGTACTTC | CASSFTGWNEQYF
TRBJ2-3 | . | TRBD1 | TRBV15 | TGTGCCACCAGCAGTGGGGTGGGACAGGACACAGATACGCAGTATTTT | CATSSGVGQDTDTQYF
TRBJ2-1 | . | . | TRBV6-5 | TGTGCCAGCAGTTACTCGGCAGGGGAAGGTGAGCAGTTCTTC | CASSYSAGEGEQFF
TRBJ2-7 | . | TRBD2 | TRBV7-2 | TGTGCCAGCAGCTTAGAACGGGGGGGCCACCTCGAGCAGTACTTC | CASSLERGGHLEQYF
TRBJ1-6 | . | . | TRBV30 | TGTGCCTGGAGTGTAAAGGACAGAAGTAATTCACCCCTCCACTTT | CAWSVKDRSNSPLHF
TRBJ1-2 | . | . | TRBV5-1 | TGCGCCAGCAGCTTGGACCCTCCAGGGAGGACTAACTATGGCTACACCTTC | CASSLDPPGRTNYGYTF
TRBJ2-7 | . | . | TRBV2 | TGTGCCAGCAGTGATCTGGACACCGCCTACGAGCAGTACTTC | CASSDLDTAYEQYF
TRBJ1-2 | . | . | TRBV5-1 | TGCGCCAGCAGCTTGCACGGGGGCTATGGCTACACCTTC | CASSLHGGYGYTF
TRBJ1-5 | . | . | TRBV19 | TGTGCCAGTACCACTACCTTCTTTAGCAATCAGCCCCAGCATTTT | CASTTTFFSNQPQHF
TRBJ1-3 | . | . | TRBV5-1 | TGCGCCAGCAGCCCAGTAATTGACACTCACCCGGGAAACACCATATATTTT | CASSPVIDTHPGNTIYF
TRBJ1-6 | . | TRBD1 | TRBV19 | TGTGCCAGTAGTTGGGGGACAGCGAATTCACCCCTCCACTTT | CASSWGTANSPLHF
TRBJ1-4 | . | . | TRBV21-1 | TGTGCCAGCAGCGATAAGACAGGGGGTAGCGAAAAACTGTTTTTT | CASSDKTGGSEKLFF
TRBJ2-7 | . | . | TRBV30 | TGTGCTTGGGGCGGGGCCTCCTACGAGCAGTACTTC | CAWGGASYEQYF
TRBJ2-7 | . | . | TRBV5-1 | TGCGCCAGCAGCCTGAATCCCGGGGAATGGAACGAGCAGTACTTC | CASSLNPGEWNEQYF
TRBJ2-7 | . | . | TRBV4-3 | TGCGCCAGTCGGATGGGACACCAAGACTCCTACGAGCAGTACTTC | CASRMGHQDSYEQYF
TRBJ1-2 | . | TRBD1 | TRBV19 | TGTGCCAGTAGGGAGGACAGGGTGATCTATGGCTACACCTTC | CASREDRVIYGYTF
TRBJ1-2 | . | . | TRBV30 | TGTGCCTGGGAGCCGGTGGTAAGGGGCTATGGCTACACCTTC | CAWEPVVRGYGYTF
TRBJ2-3 | once | . | TRBV7-9 | TGTGCCAGCAGCATGACAGAGGATACGCAGTATTTT | CASSMTEDTQYF
TRBJ1-1 | . | . | TRBV19 | TGTGCCAGTAGTTTCCAAGGGGCCCTCCTCAACTTTCGGCAGAACACTGAAGCTTTCTTT | CASSFQGALLNFRQNTEAFF
TRBJ1-2 | . | TRBD1 | TRBV5-4 | TGTGCCAGCAGCGTACAGGGGAATAACTATGGCTACACCTTC | CASSVQGNNYGYTF